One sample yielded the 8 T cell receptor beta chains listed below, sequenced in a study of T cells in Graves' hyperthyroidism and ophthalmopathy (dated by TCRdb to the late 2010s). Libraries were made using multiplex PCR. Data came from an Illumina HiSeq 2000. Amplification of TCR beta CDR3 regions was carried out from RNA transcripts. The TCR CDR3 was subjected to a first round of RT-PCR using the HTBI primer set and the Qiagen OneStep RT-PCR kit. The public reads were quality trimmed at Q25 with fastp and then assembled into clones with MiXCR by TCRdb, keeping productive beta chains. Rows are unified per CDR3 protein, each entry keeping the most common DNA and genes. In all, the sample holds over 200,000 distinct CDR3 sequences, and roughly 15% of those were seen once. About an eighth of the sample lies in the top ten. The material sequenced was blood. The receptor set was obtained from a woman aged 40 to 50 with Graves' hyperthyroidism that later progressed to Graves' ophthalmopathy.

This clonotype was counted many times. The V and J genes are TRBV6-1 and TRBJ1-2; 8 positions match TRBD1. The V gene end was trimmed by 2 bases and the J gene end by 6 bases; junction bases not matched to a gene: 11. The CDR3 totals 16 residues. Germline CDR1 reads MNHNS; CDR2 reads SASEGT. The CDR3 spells CASSESGGRGRDGYTF. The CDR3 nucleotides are TGTGCCAGCAGTGAATCGGGTGGCAGGGGGCGCGATGGCTACACCTTC.

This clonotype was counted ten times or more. Here the CDR3 reads CASKPRTGGALEQYF. The DNA for the CDR3 is TGTGCCAGCAAACCTCGGACAGGGGGAGCGCTCGAGCAGTACTTC. V is TRBV28 and J is TRBJ2-7; the match to TRBD1 covers 10 bases. After removal of 7 bases from V and 6 bases from J, the junction contained 12 bases not matched to a gene. Germline-derived CDR1 and CDR2 are MDHEN and SYDVKM. This CDR3 comprises 15 residues.

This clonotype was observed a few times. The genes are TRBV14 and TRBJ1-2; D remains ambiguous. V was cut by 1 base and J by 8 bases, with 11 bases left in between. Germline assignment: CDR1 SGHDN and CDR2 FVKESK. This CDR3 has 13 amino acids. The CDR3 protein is CASSQAAESGYTF. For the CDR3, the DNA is TGTGCCAGCAGCCAAGCAGCAGAATCGGGCTACACCTTC.

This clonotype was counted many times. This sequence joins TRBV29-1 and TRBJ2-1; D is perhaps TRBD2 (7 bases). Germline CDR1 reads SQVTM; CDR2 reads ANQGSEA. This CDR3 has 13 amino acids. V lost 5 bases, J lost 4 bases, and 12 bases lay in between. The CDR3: CSVRGAAYNEQFF. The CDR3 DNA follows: TGCAGCGTTCGGGGGGCTGCGTACAATGAGCAGTTCTTC.

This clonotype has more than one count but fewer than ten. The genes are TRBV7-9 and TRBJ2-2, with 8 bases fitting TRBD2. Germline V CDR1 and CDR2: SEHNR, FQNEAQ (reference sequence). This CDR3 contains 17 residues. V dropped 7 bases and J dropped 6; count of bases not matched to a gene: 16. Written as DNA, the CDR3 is TGTGCCAGCACCACCTCGTTGGCTAGCGGGTTCCCCGGGGAGCTGTTTTTT. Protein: CASTTSLASGFPGELFF.

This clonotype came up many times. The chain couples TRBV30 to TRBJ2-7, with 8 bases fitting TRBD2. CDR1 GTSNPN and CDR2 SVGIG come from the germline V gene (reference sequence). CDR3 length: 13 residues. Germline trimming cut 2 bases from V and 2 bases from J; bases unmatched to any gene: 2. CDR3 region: CAWSYGRAYEQYF. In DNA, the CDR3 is TGTGCCTGGAGTTACGGGAGGGCCTACGAGCAGTACTTC.

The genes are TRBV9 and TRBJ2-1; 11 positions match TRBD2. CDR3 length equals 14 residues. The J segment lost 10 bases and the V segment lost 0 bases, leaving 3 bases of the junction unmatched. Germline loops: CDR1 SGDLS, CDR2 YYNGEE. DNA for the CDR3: TGTGCCAGCAGCGTAGCGCTAGCGGGAGGCGAGCAGTTCTTC. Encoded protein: CASSVALAGGEQFF.

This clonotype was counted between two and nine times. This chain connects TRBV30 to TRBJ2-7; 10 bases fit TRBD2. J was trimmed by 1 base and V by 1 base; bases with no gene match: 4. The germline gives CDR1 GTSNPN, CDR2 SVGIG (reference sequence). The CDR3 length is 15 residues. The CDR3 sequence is CAWSASGSRSYEQYF. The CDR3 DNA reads TGTGCCTGGAGTGCTAGCGGGAGCAGGTCCTACGAGCAGTACTTC.